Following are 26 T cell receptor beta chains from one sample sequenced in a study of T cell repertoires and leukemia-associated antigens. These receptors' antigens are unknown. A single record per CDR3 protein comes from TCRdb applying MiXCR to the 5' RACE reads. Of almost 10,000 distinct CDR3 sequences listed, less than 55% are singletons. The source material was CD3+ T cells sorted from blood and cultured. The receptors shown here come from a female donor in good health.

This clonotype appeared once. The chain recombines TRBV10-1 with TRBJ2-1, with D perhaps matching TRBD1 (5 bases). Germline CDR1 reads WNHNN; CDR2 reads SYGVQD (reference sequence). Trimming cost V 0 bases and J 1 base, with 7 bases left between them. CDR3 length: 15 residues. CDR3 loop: CASSESDRSYNEQFF. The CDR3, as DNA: TGCGCCAGCAGTGAGTCTGACAGATCCTACAATGAGCAGTTCTTC.

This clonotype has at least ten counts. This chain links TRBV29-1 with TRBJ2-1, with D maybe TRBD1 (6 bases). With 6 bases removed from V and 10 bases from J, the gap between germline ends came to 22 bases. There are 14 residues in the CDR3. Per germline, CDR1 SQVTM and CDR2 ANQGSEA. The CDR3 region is CSVRDRTFKEEQFF. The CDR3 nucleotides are TGCAGCGTGCGCGACAGGACTTTTAAGGAGGAGCAGTTCTTC.

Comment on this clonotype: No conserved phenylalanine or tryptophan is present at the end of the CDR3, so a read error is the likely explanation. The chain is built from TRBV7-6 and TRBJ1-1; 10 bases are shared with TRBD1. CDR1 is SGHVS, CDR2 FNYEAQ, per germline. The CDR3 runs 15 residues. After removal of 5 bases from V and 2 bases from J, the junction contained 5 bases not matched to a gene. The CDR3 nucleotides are TGTGCCAGCAGCCCCGGACAGGGGGGAAACACTGAAGCTTTCCTC. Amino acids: CASSPGQGGNTEAFL.

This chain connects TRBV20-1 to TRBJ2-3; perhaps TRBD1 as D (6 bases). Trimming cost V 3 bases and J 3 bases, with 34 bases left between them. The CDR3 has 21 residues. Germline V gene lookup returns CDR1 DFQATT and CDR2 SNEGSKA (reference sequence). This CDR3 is CSARGTDYLRGGKVGTDTQYF. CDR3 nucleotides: TGCAGTGCTAGGGGGACCGACTATCTCCGAGGGGGTAAAGTGGGAACAGATACGCAGTATTTT.

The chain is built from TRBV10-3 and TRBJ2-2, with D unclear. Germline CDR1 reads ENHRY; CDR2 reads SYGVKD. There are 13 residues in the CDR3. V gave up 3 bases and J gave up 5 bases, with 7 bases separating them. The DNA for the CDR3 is TGTGCCATCAGTGACGGTGGGACCGGGGAGCTGTTTTTT. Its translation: CAISDGGTGELFF.

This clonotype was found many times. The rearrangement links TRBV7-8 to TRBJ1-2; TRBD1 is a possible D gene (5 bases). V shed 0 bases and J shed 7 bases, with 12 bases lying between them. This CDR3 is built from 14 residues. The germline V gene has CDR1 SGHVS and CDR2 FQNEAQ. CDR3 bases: TGTGCCAGCAGCTTAGCGCTTGGGGGGGTTGGCTACACCTTC. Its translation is CASSLALGGVGYTF.

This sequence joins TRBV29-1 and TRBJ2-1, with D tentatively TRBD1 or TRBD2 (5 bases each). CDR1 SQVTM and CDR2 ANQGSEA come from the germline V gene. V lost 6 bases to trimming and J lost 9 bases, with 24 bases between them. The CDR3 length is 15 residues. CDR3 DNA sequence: TGCAGCGTCGTTAGGGTCCTCCTCAGGGCGGGTGAGCAGTTCTTC. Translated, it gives CSVVRVLLRAGEQFF.

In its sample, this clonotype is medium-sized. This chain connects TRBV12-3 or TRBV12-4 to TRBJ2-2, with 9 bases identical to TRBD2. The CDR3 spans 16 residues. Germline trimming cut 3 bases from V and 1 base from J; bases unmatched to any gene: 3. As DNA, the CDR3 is TGTGCCAGCAGTTTGGCTAGCGGGAAGAACACCGGGGAGCTGTTTTTT. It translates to CASSLASGKNTGELFF.

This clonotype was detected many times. In DNA form, the CDR3 reads TGCAGTGCTAGAGGAGCGGGAGGTGACAACGAGCAGTACTTC. Protein sequence: CSARGAGGDNEQYF. The rearrangement uses TRBV20-1 and TRBJ2-7; TRBD2 matches 9 bases. V lost 1 base, J lost 5 bases, and 6 bases stayed unmatched. The CDR3 contains 14 residues. CDR1 is DFQATT, CDR2 SNEGSKA, per germline (reference sequence).

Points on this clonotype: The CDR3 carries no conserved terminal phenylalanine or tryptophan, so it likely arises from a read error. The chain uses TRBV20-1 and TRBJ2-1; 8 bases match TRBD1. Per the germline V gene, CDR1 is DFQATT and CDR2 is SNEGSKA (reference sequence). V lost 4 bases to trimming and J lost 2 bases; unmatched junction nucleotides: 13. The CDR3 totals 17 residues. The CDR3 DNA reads TGCAGTGCTAATCGACAGGGGATGGGGGGAGCCTACAATGAGCAGTTCCTC. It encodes CSANRQGMGGAYNEQFL.

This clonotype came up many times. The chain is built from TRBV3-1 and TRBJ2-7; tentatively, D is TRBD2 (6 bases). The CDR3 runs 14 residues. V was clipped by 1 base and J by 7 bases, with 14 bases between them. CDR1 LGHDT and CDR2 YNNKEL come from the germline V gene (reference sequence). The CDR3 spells CASSQAGVRMEQYF. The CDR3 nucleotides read TGTGCCAGCAGCCAAGCGGGAGTTAGGATGGAGCAGTACTTC.

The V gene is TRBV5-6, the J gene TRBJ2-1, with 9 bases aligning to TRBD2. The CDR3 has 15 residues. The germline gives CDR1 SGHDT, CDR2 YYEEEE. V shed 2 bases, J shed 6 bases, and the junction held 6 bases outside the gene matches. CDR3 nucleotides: TGTGCCAGCAGCTTTGGTAGCGGGAGTATCAATGAGCAGTTCTTC. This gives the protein CASSFGSGSINEQFF.

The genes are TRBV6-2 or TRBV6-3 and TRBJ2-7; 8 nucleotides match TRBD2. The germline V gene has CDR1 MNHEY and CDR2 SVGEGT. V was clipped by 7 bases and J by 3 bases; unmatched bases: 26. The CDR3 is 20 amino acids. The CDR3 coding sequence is TGTGCCAGCACCACTATCAGCGCCGAACCCGGGAGGGCCTTTTTCTACGAGCAGTACTTC. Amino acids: CASTTISAEPGRAFFYEQYF.

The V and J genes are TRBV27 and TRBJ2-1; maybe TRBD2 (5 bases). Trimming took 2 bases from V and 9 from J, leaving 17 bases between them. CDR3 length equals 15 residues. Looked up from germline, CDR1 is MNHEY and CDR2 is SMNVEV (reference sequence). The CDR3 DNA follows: TGTGCCAGCAGTTTACTAGCCCTAGGGAACAGTGAGCAGTTCTTC. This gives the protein CASSLLALGNSEQFF.

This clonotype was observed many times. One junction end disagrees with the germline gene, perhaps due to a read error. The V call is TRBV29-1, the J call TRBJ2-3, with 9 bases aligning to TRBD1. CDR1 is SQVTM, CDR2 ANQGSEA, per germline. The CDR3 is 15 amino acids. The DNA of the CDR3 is TGCAGCGTGGAAGACAGGGGGTTGAGCACAGATACGCAGTATTTT. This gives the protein CSVEDRGLSTDTQYF.

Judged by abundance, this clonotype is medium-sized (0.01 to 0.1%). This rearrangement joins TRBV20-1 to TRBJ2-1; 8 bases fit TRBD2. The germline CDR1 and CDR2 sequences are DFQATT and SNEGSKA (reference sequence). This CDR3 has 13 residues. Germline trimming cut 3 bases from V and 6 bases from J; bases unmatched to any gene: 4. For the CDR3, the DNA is TGCAGTGCTAGCGGGAGGGCCATCAATGAGCAGTTCTTC. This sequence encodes CSASGRAINEQFF.

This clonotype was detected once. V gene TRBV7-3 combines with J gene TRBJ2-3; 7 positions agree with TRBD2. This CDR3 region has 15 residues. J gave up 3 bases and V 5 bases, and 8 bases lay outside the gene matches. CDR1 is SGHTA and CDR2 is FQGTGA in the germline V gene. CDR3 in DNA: TGTGCCAGCAGCGCAAAGGGGAGGGTAACAGATACGCAGTATTTT. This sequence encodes CASSAKGRVTDTQYF.

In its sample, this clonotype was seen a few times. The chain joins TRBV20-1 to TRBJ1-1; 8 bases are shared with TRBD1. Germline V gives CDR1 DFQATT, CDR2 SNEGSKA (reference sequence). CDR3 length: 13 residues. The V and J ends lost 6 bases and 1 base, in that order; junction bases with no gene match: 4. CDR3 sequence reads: CSAKDRANTEAFF. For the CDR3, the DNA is TGCAGTGCCAAGGACAGGGCGAACACTGAAGCTTTCTTT.

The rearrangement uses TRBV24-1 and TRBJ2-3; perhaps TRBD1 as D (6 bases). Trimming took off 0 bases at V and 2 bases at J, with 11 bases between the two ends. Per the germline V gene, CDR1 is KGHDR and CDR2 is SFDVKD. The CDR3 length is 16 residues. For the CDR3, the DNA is TGTGCCACCAGTGATTTGCCAGGGGAGAACACAGATACGCAGTATTTT. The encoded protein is CATSDLPGENTDTQYF.

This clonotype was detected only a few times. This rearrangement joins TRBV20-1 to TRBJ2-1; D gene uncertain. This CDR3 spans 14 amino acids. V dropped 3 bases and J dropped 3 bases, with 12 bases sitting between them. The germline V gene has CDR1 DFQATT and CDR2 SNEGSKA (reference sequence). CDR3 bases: TGCAGTGCTAGTTTGGGCGGATTCTACAATGAGCAGTTCTTC. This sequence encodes CSASLGGFYNEQFF.

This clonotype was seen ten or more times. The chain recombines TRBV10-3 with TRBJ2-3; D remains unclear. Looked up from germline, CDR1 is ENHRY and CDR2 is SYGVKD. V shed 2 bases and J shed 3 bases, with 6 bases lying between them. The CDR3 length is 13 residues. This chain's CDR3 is CAISEEVTDTQYF. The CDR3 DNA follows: TGTGCCATCAGTGAGGAGGTTACAGATACGCAGTATTTT.

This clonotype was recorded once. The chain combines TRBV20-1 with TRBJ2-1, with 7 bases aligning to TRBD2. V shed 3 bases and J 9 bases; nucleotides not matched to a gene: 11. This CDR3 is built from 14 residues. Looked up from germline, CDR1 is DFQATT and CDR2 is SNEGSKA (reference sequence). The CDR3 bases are TGCAGTGCTAGGGACATGTTGGGAGGGGTTGAGCAGTTCTTC. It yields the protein CSARDMLGGVEQFF.

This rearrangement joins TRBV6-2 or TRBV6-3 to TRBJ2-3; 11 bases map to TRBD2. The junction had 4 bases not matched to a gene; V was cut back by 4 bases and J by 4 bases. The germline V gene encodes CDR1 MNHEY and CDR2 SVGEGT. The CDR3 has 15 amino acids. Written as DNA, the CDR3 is TGTGCCAGCAGTTTCCGACTAGCGGGGTCAGATACGCAGTATTTT. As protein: CASSFRLAGSDTQYF.

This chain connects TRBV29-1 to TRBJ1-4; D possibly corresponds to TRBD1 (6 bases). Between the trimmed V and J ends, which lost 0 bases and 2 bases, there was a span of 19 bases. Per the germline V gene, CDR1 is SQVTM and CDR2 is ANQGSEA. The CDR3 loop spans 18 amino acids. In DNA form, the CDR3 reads TGCAGCGTTGAAGATTATGAGGGGGAGGGCACTACTAATGAAAAACTGTTTTTT. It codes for CSVEDYEGEGTTNEKLFF.

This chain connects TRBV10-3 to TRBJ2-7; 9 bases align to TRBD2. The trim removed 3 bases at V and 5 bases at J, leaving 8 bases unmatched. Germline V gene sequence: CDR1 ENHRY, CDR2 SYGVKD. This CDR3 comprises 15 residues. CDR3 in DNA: TGTGCCATCAGTGAAGAGGCGGGAGGGCCCGACGAGCAGTACTTC. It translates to CAISEEAGGPDEQYF.

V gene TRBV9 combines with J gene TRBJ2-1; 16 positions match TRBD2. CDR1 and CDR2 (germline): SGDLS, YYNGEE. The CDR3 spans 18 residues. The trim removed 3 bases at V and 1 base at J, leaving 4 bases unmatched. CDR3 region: CASSAAGLAGGSYNEQFF. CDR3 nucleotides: TGTGCCAGCAGCGCCGCGGGACTAGCGGGAGGGTCCTACAATGAGCAGTTCTTC. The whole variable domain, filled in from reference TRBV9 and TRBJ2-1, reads DSGVTQTPKHLITATGQRVTLRCSPRSGDLSVYWYQQSLDQGLQFLIQYYNGEERAKGNILERFSAQQFPDLHSELNLSSLELGDSALYFCASSAAGLAGGSYNEQFFGPGTRLTVL.